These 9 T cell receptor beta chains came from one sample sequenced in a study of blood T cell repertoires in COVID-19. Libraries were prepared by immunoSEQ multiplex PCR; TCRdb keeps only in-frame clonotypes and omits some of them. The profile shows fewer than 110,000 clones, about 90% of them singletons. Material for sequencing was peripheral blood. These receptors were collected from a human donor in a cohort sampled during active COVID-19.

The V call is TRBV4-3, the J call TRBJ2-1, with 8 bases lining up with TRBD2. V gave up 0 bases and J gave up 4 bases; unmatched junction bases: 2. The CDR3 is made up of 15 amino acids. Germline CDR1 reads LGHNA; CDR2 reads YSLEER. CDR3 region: CASSQELAAYNEQFF. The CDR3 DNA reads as TGCGCCAGCAGCCAAGAACTAGCGGCTTACAATGAGCAGTTCTTC.

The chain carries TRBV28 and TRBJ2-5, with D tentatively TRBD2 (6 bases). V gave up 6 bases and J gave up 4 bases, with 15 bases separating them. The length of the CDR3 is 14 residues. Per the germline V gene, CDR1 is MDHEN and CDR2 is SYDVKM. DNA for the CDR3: TGTGCCAGCAGGCCGGGGGACGAAAGAGAGACCCAGTACTTC. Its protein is CASRPGDERETQYF. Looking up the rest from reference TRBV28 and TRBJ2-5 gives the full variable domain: DVKVTQSSRYLVKRTGEKVFLECVQDMDHENMFWYRQDPGLGLRLIYFSYDVKMKEKGDIPEGYSVSREKKERFSLILESASTNQTSMYLCASRPGDERETQYFGPGTRLLVL.

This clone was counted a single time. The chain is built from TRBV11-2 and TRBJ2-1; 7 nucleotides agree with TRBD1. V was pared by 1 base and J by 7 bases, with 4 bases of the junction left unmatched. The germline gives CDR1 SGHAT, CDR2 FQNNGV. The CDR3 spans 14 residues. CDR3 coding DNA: TGTGCCAGCAGCTTAGTGGTCAGGGGGAATGAGCAGTTCTTC. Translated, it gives CASSLVVRGNEQFF.

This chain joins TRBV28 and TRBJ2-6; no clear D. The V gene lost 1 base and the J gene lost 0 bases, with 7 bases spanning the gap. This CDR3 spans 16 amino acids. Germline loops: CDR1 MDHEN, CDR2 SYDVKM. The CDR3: CASSLFRSSGANVLTF. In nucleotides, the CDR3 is TGTGCCAGCAGTTTATTTCGGAGCTCTGGGGCCAACGTCCTGACTTTC. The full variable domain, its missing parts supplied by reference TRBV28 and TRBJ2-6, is DVKVTQSSRYLVKRTGEKVFLECVQDMDHENMFWYRQDPGLGLRLIYFSYDVKMKEKGDIPEGYSVSREKKERFSLILESASTNQTSMYLCASSLFRSSGANVLTFGAGSRLTVL.

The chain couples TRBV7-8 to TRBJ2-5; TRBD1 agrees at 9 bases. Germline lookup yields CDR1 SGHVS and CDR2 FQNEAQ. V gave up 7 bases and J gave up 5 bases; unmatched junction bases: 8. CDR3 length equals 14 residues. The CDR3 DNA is TGTGCCAGCATCCCCGGGACAGGGATTGAGACCCAGTACTTC. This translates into CASIPGTGIETQYF.

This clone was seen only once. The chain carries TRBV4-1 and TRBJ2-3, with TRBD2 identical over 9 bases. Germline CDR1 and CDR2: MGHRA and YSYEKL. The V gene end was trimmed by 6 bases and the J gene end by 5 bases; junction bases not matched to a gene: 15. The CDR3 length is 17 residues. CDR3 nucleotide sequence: TGCGCCAGCAGTGCCGGGGGCGGGAGGGCTATAGGAGATACGCAGTATTTT. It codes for CASSAGGGRAIGDTQYF.

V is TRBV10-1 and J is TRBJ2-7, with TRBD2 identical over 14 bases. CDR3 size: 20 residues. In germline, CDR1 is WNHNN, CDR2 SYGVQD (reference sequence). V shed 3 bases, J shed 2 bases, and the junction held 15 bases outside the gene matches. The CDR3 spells CASSDQMGLAGERYPYEQYF. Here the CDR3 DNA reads TGCGCCAGCAGTGACCAAATGGGACTAGCGGGAGAAAGGTATCCCTACGAGCAGTACTTC.

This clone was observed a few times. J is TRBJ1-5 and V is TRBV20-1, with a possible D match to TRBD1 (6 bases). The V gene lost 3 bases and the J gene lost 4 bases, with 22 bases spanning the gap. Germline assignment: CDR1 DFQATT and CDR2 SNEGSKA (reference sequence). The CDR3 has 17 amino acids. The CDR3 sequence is CSASSGGQGGQNQPQHF. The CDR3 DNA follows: TGCAGTGCTAGTAGTGGGGGGCAGGGAGGGCAAAATCAGCCCCAGCATTTT.

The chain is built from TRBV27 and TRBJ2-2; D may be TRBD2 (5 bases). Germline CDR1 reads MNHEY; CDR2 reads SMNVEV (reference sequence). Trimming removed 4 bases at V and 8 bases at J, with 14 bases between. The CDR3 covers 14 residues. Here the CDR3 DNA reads TGTGCCAGCAGTTCCGGACTTAATGGAGGGGAGCTGTTTTTT. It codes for CASSSGLNGGELFF.